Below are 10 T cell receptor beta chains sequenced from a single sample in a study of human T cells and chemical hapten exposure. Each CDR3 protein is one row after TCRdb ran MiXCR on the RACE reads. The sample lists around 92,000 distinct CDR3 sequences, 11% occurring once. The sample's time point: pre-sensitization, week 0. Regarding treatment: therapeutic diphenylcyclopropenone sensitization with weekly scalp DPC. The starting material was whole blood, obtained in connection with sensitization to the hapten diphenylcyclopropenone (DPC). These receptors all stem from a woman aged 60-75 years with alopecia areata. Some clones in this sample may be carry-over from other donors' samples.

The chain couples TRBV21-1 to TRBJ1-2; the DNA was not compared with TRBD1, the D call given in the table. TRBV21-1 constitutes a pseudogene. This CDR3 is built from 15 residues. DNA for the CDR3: TGTGCCAGCAGCAAAGTAAATGGGGCCTGCTATGGCTACACCTTC. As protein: CASSKVNGACYGYTF.

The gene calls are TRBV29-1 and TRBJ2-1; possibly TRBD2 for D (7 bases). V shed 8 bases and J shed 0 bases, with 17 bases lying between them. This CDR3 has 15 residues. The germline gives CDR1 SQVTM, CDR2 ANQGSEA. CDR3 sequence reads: CSSPGGSSSYNEQFF. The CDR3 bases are TGCAGCTCCCCGGGGGGCTCGAGCTCCTACAATGAGCAGTTCTTC.

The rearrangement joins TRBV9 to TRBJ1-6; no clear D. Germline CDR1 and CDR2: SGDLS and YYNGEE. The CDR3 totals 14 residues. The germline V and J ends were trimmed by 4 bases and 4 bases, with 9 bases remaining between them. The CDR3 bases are TGTGCCAGCAGCACTCGGGGTTATAATTCACCCCTCCACTTT. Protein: CASSTRGYNSPLHF. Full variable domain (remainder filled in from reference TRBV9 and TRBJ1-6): DSGVTQTPKHLITATGQRVTLRCSPRSGDLSVYWYQQSLDQGLQFLIQYYNGEERAKGNILERFSAQQFPDLHSELNLSSLELGDSALYFCASSTRGYNSPLHFGNGTRLTVT.

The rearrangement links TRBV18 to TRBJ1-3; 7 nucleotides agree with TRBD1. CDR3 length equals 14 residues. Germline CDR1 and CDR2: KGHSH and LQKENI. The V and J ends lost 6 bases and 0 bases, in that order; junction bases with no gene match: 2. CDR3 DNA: TGTGCCAGCTCCCGGACAGGCTCTGGAAACACCATATATTTT. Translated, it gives CASSRTGSGNTIYF.

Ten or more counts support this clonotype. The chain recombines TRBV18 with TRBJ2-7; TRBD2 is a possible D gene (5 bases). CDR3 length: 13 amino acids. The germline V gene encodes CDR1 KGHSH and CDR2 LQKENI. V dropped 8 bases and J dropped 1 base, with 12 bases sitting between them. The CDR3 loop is CASSPPGSYEQYF. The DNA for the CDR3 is TGTGCCAGCAGCCCCCCGGGGTCCTACGAGCAGTACTTC.

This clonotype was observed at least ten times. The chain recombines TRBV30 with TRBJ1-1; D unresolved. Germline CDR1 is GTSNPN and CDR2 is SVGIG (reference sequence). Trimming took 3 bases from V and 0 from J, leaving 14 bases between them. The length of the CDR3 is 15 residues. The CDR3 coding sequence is TGTGCCTGGAGGAGGACGGCCCAACTGAACACTGAAGCTTTCTTT. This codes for CAWRRTAQLNTEAFF.

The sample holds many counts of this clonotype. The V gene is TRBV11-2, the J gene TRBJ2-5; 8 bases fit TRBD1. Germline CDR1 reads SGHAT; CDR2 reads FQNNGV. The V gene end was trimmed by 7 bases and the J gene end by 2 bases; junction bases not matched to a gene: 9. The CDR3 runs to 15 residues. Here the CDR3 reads CASTRAQGAQETQYF. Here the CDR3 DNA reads TGTGCCAGCACCCGAGCCCAGGGGGCTCAAGAGACCCAGTACTTC.

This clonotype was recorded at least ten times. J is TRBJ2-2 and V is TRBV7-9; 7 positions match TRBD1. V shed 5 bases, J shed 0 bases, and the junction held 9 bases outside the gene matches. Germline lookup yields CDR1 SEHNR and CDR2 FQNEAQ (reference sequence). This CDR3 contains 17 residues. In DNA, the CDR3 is TGTGCCAGCAGCCGACGGGACAGCAGCACGAACACCGGGGAGCTGTTTTTT. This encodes CASSRRDSSTNTGELFF.

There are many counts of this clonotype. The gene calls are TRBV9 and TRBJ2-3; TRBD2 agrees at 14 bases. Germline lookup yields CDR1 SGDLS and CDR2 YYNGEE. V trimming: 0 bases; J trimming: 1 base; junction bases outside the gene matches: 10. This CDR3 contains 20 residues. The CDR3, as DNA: TGTGCCAGCAGCGTAGTGGGCTCCGGGACTAGCGGGGGACGCACAGATACGCAGTATTTT. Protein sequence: CASSVVGSGTSGGRTDTQYF. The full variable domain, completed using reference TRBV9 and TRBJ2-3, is DSGVTQTPKHLITATGQRVTLRCSPRSGDLSVYWYQQSLDQGLQFLIQYYNGEERAKGNILERFSAQQFPDLHSELNLSSLELGDSALYFCASSVVGSGTSGGRTDTQYFGPGTRLTVL.

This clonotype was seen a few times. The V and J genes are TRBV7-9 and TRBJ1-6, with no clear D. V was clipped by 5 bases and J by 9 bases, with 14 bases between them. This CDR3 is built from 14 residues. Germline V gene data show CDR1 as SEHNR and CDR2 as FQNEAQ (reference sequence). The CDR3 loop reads CASSPDPGGSPLHF. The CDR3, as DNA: TGTGCCAGCAGCCCGGACCCGGGAGGTTCACCCCTCCACTTT.